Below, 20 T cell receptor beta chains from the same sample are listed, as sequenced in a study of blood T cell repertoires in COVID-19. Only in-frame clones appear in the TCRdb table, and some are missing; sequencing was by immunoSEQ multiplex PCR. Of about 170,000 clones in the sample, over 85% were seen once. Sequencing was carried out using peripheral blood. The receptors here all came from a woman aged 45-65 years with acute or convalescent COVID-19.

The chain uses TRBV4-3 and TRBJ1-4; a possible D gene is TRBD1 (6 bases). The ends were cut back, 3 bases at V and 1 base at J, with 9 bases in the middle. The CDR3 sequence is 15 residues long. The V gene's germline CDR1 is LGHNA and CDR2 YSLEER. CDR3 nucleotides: TGCGCCAGCAGCCAGTCACAGGGAACTAATGAAAAACTGTTTTTT. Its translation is CASSQSQGTNEKLFF.

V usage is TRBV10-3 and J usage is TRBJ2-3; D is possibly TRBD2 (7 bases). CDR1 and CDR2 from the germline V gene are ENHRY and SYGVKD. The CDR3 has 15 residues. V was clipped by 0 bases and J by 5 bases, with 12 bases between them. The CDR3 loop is CAISESLGGEDTQYF. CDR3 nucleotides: TGTGCCATCAGTGAGTCGTTAGGGGGGGAAGATACGCAGTATTTT.

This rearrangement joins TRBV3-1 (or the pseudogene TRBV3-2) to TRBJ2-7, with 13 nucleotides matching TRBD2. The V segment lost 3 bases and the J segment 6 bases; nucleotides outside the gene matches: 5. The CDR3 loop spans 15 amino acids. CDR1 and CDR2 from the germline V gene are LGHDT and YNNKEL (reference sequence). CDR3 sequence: CASSHPGLAGSEQYF. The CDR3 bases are TGTGCCAGCAGCCACCCGGGACTAGCGGGAAGCGAGCAGTACTTC.

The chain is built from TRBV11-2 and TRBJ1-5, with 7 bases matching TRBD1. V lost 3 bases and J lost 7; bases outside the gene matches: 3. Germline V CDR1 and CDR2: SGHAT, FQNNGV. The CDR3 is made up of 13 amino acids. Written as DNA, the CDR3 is TGTGCCAGCAGCTTTCAGGGGGGACAGCCCCAGCATTTT. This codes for CASSFQGGQPQHF.

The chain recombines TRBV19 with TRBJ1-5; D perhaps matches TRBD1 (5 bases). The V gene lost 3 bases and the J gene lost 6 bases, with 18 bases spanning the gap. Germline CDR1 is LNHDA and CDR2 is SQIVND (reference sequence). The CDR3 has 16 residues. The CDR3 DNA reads TGTGCCAGTAGTATCTTGACAGACCTAGGACGTCAGCCCCAGCATTTT. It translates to CASSILTDLGRQPQHF.

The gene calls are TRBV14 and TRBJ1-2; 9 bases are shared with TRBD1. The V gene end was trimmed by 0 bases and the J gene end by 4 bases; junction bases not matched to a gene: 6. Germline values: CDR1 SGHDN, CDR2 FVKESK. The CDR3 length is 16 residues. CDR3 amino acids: CASSQDRTGDGYGYTF. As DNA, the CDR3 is TGTGCCAGCAGCCAAGACCGGACAGGGGACGGCTATGGCTACACCTTC.

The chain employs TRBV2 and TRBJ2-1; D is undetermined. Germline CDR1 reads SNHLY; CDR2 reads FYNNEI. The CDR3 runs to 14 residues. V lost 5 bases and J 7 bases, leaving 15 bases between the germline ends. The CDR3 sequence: CASSSKTRLNEQFF. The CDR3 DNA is TGTGCCAGCAGTTCAAAGACCAGGTTGAATGAGCAGTTCTTC.

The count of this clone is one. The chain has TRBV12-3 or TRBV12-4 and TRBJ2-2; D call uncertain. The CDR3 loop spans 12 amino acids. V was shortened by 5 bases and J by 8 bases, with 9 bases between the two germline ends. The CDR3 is CASSRLGGELFF. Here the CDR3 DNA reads TGTGCCAGCAGTCGACTCGGGGGGGAGCTGTTTTTT.

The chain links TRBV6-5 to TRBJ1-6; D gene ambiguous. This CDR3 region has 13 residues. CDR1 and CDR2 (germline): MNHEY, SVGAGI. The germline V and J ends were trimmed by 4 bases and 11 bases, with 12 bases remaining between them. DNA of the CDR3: TGTGCCAGCAGTTTCCCGACCAGGACACCCCTCCACTTT. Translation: CASSFPTRTPLHF.

CDR3 region: CASSVGQGTQYF. CDR3 sequence (DNA): TGTGCCAGCAGTGTAGGACAGGGCACGCAGTATTTT. V is TRBV6-2 or TRBV6-3 and J is TRBJ2-3, with 8 nucleotides matching TRBD1. V was pared by 5 bases and J by 9 bases, with 4 bases of the junction left unmatched. The CDR3 runs to 12 residues. Germline CDR1 and CDR2: MNHEY and SVGEGT.

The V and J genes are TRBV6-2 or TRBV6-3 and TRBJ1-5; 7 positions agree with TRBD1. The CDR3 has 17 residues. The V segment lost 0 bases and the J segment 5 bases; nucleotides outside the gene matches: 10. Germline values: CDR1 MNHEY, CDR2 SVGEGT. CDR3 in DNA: TGTGCCAGCAGTTACTCCACTGGGACAGATTTTCATCAGCCCCAGCATTTT. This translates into CASSYSTGTDFHQPQHF.

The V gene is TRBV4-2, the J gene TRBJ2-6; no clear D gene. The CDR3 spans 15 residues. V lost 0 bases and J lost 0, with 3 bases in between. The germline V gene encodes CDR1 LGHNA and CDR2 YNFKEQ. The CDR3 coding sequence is TGTGCCAGCAGCCAAGACAGCTCTGGGGCCAACGTCCTGACTTTC. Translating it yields CASSQDSSGANVLTF.

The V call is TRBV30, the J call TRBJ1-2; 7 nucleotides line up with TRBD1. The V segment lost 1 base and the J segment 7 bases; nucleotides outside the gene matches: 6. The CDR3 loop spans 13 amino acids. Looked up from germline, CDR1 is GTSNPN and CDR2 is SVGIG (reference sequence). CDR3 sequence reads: CAWSGGQVAGYTF. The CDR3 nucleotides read TGTGCCTGGAGTGGAGGACAGGTCGCTGGCTACACCTTC.

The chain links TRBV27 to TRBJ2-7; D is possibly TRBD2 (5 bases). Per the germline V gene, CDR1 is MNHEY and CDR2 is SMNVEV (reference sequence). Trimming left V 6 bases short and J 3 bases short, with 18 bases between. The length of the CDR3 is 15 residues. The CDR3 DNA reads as TGTGCCAGCAGGCCCGGAAATTACGGGATCTACGAGCAGTACTTC. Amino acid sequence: CASRPGNYGIYEQYF.

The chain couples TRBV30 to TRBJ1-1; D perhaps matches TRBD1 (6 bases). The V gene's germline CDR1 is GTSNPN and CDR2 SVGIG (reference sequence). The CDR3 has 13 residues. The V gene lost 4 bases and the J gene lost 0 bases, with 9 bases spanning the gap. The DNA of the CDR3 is TGTGCCTGGACAAGGACAGTGAACACTGAAGCTTTCTTT. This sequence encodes CAWTRTVNTEAFF.

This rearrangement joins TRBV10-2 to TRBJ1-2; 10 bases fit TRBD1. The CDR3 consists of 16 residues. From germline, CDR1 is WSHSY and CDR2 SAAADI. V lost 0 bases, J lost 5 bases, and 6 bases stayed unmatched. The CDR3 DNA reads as TGCGCCAGCAGTGAGTCGCGACAGGGGGCAGAATATGGCTACACCTTC. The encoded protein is CASSESRQGAEYGYTF.

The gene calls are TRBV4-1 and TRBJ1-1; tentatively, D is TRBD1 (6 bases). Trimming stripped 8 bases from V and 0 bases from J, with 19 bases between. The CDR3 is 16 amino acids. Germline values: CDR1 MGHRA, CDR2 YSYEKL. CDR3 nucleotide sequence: TGCGCCAGCTCAACCTCCGGGACAAGAGTGAACACTGAAGCTTTCTTT. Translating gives CASSTSGTRVNTEAFF.

This chain's CDR3 is CASSQVAGVGNEQFF. CDR3 sequence (DNA): TGTGCCAGCAGCCAAGTGGCAGGGGTAGGTAATGAGCAGTTCTTC. V is TRBV3-1 (or the pseudogene TRBV3-2) and J is TRBJ2-1, with a possible D match to TRBD1 (6 bases). The germline V gene encodes CDR1 LGHDT and CDR2 YNNKEL (reference sequence). This CDR3 has 15 residues. Trimming pared 1 base from V and 7 bases from J, leaving 14 bases between.

The CDR3 sequence is CASKIGVGNTEAFF. In DNA, the CDR3 is TGTGCCAGTAAGATCGGAGTTGGGAACACTGAAGCTTTCTTT. The chain joins TRBV19 to TRBJ1-1; D is unclear. V dropped 7 bases and J dropped 1 base, with 13 bases sitting between them. The CDR3 runs to 14 residues. The germline V gene has CDR1 LNHDA and CDR2 SQIVND (reference sequence).

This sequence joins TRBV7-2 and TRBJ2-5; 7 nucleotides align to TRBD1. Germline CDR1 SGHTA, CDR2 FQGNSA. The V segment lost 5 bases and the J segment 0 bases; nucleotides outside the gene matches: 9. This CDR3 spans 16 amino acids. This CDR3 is CASSPPTGTYQETQYF. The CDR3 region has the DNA TGTGCCAGCAGCCCACCGACAGGGACGTACCAAGAGACCCAGTACTTC.